A single sample gave rise to the 13 T cell receptor beta chains below, sequenced in a study of cytomegalovirus exposure and HLA in healthy donors (dated by TCRdb to the late 2010s). The library came from the immunoSEQ multiplex PCR assay. For the multiplex PCR, a mixture combining 60 forward primers for TCR Vbeta segments and 13 reverse primers for TCR Jbeta segments was used. The clones in this table, taken by TCRdb from immuneACCESS, are in-frame only. Not every clone is retained; where verified, under half of the shortfall comes from an unresolved V gene, and the cause of the rest is unknown. The sample has tens of thousands of clones on record. The top ten hold over 15% of the sample. What was sequenced was PBMCs. The receptors come from a middle-aged man in good health and CMV-seropositive.

This chain joins TRBV13 and TRBJ2-1; D not certain. CDR1 and CDR2 from the germline V gene are PRHDT and FYEKMQ (reference sequence). Deletions cut 6 bases from V and 6 bases from J, with 9 bases between. The CDR3 runs to 12 residues. CDR3 nucleotide sequence: TGTGCCAGCAGTCAACAGCTCAATGAGCAGTTCTTC. It is translated as CASSQQLNEQFF.

V and J are TRBV7-3 and TRBJ2-3; D perhaps matches TRBD2 (6 bases). Germline-derived CDR1 and CDR2 are SGHTA and FQGTGA. The V and J ends lost 3 bases and 5 bases respectively, with 6 bases between them. CDR3 size: 12 residues. CDR3 residues: CASSFGGDTQYF. CDR3 DNA sequence: TGTGCCAGCAGCTTCGGGGGAGATACGCAGTATTTT.

J is TRBJ2-3 and V is TRBV18, with D perhaps matching TRBD2 (6 bases). The CDR3 consists of 14 residues. CDR1 KGHSH and CDR2 LQKENI come from the germline V gene. V lost 2 bases, J lost 4 bases, and 10 bases lay in between. This chain's CDR3 is CASSPVGGADTQYF. CDR3 sequence (DNA): TGTGCCAGCTCACCAGTTGGAGGGGCAGATACGCAGTATTTT.

The V gene is TRBV25-1, the J gene TRBJ2-7; D perhaps matches TRBD2 (6 bases). Trimming pared 8 bases from V and 3 bases from J, leaving 14 bases between. Germline V CDR1 and CDR2: MGHDK, SYGVNS. This CDR3 is 13 amino acids long. CDR3 residues: CASGGRQLYEQYF. CDR3 DNA: TGTGCCAGCGGGGGGAGGCAGCTCTACGAGCAGTACTTC.

To note about this clone: Additional DNA sequences in this sample encode the identical CDR3. The rearrangement uses TRBV19 and TRBJ1-2; 7 nucleotides match TRBD1. The germline CDR1 and CDR2 sequences are LNHDA and SQIVND (reference sequence). CDR3 size: 15 residues. V was clipped by 5 bases and J by 8 bases; unmatched bases: 14. The CDR3 nucleotides are TGTGCCAGTAGTGCCAACAGGGGATGGGAGTCGGGCTACACCTTC. This codes for CASSANRGWESGYTF.

This sequence joins TRBV19 and TRBJ1-5, with a weak D call TRBD1 (6 bases). Trimming cost V 0 bases and J 7 bases, with 25 bases left between them. CDR1 and CDR2 from the germline V gene are LNHDA and SQIVND (reference sequence). The CDR3 totals 19 residues. In DNA form, the CDR3 reads TGTGCCAGTAGTATAGATGGGGTAGGACAGTCCTATTATCGACAGCCCCAGCATTTT. Translation gives CASSIDGVGQSYYRQPQHF.

V and J are TRBV7-8 and TRBJ2-5, with 9 bases aligning to TRBD2. The J call is in doubt because the DNA end fits TRBJ2-7 better. The length of the CDR3 is 16 residues. The germline gives CDR1 SGHVS, CDR2 FQNEAQ. For the CDR3, the DNA is TGTGCCAGCAGCTTCGGGGCGGGAGGGACTTTTGACGAGCAGTACTTC. It specifies CASSFGAGGTFDEQYF.

V gene TRBV30 combines with J gene TRBJ1-3, with 7 bases aligning to TRBD1. CDR1 is GTSNPN, CDR2 SVGIG, per germline (reference sequence). The CDR3 runs to 16 residues. V gave up 0 bases and J gave up 4 bases; unmatched junction bases: 9. The CDR3 bases are TGTGCCTGGAGTGTAGACAGGGTCAGTTCCGGAAACACCATATATTTT. It codes for CAWSVDRVSSGNTIYF.

The V gene is TRBV7-9, the J gene TRBJ1-1, with 7 bases that match TRBD1. With 5 bases clipped from V and 0 bases from J, the junction kept 6 bases outside the gene matches. CDR1 is SEHNR, CDR2 FQNEAQ, per germline (reference sequence). CDR3 length equals 15 residues. CDR3 nucleotide sequence: TGTGCCAGCAGCCCCCGGGACAGCCTGAACACTGAAGCTTTCTTT. Encoded protein: CASSPRDSLNTEAFF.

The V call is TRBV30, the J call TRBJ2-1, with D perhaps TRBD2 (6 bases). The CDR3 consists of 13 residues. The V end lost 1 base, the J end lost 4 bases, and 8 bases lay between the germline ends. Germline CDR1 is GTSNPN and CDR2 is SVGIG (reference sequence). The CDR3 protein is CAWSGGTYNEQFF. For the CDR3, the DNA is TGTGCCTGGAGTGGTGGGACTTACAATGAGCAGTTCTTC.

The chain carries TRBV11-2 and TRBJ2-2, with TRBD2 matching 10 bases. V lost 6 bases, J lost 2 bases, and 6 bases stayed unmatched. The CDR3 spans 16 residues. Germline CDR1 is SGHAT and CDR2 is FQNNGV. The CDR3 DNA follows: TGTGCCAGCAGTTACTTACTAGCGGGAAACACCGGGGAGCTGTTTTTT. Its translation: CASSYLLAGNTGELFF. Combining the CDR3 with reference TRBV11-2 and TRBJ2-2 gives the whole variable domain EAGVAQSPRYKIIEKRQSVAFWCNPISGHATLYWYQQILGQGPKLLIQFQNNGVVDDSQLPKDRFSAERLKGVDSTLKIQPAKLEDSAVYLCASSYLLAGNTGELFFGEGSRLTVL.

J is TRBJ2-1 and V is TRBV9; TRBD2 is a possible D gene (5 bases). This CDR3 region has 14 residues. V was cut by 0 bases and J by 7 bases, with 11 bases left in between. Looked up from germline, CDR1 is SGDLS and CDR2 is YYNGEE. In DNA, the CDR3 is TGTGCCAGCAGCGTAGGAGGGCAGGTGAATGAGCAGTTCTTC. Translating it yields CASSVGGQVNEQFF.

The chain recombines TRBV30 with TRBJ2-1; TRBD2 might be the D (6 bases). The ends were cut back, 0 bases at V and 12 bases at J, with 21 bases in the middle. The CDR3 is 15 residues long. From germline, CDR1 is GTSNPN and CDR2 SVGIG (reference sequence). CDR3 protein: CAWSVRETSRVGQFF. DNA for the CDR3: TGTGCCTGGAGTGTGCGGGAAACGTCAAGGGTCGGGCAGTTCTTC.